This T cell receptor beta chain emerged from a study of blood T cell repertoires in COVID-19. Individuals drawn from about 26 US areas were about 18 to 100 years old. Cohort 3 donors were reported recovered after two negative PCRs, clearance, or symptom resolution. The data were produced by immunoSEQ multiplex PCR, yet TCRdb's version contains in-frame clones alone and is incomplete. The sample lists about 200,000 clones, approximately 90% seen once, with approximately 1.1% in the top ten. The source is a man younger than 40 who had recovered from COVID-19. Sequencing input: PBMCs or T cells enriched from blood (not recorded which).

The CDR3 reads CASTRSKNTEAFF. The CDR3 nucleotides read TGTGCCAGCACGCGAAGCAAGAACACTGAAGCTTTCTTT. The rearrangement uses TRBV12-3 or TRBV12-4 and TRBJ1-1, with no clear D. Trimming took off 7 bases at V and 1 base at J, with 10 bases between the two ends. The CDR3 runs 13 residues.